This TCR beta chain was obtained from a study of blood T cell repertoires in COVID-19. The CDR3 is 16 amino acids. The V and J ends lost 6 bases and 1 base, in that order; junction bases with no gene match: 8. Germline CDR1 WNHNN, CDR2 SYGVQD (reference sequence). Method: immunoSEQ multiplex PCR; TCRdb's copy keeps in-frame clones and lacks some. This sample has about 310,000 clones, with roughly 87% found just once. The chain is built from TRBV10-1 and TRBJ1-1, with 10 bases fitting TRBD1. Input material: PBMCs or T cells enriched from blood (not recorded which). This TCR derives from a young woman who had recovered from COVID-19. In nucleotides, the CDR3 is TGCGCCAGCAGGGGGACAGGGGAGAGGTCGAACACTGAAGCTTTCTTT. Translation gives CASRGTGERSNTEAFF.